This T cell receptor (beta chain) is drawn from a study of cytomegalovirus exposure and HLA in healthy donors. Study findings and constraints: A later analysis associated about 18,000 TCR beta sequences with HLA alleles at a 0.05 false discovery rate.

Comments on this clone: What it binds is unknown.

Germline assignment: CDR1 GTSNPN and CDR2 SVGIG (reference sequence). V was trimmed by 2 bases and J by 1 base, leaving 9 bases between them. The CDR3 covers 14 residues. A multiplex PCR was run with 60 Vbeta primers and 13 Jbeta primers. The authors' processing: Some 9.9 million shared chains were among roughly 81 million unique TCR beta chains counted in a later analysis. Assay: immunoSEQ multiplex PCR; the TCRdb copy retains only in-frame clones and omits some. The V and J calls and the clone size are those of that table, but D and trimming were determined from the DNA. The data show around 120,000 clones, about four fifths seen once.

Source material: PBMCs. The chain has TRBV30 and TRBJ2-4; TRBD1 might be the D (5 bases). This clonotype was sampled from a female donor in good health and CMV-seropositive. CDR3 region: CAWSTSGAKNIQYF. The CDR3 nucleotides read TGTGCCTGGAGTACCTCAGGGGCCAAAAACATTCAGTACTTC.